This T cell receptor beta chain was sequenced in a study of T-cell reconstitution after alpha-beta-depleted transplantation in children. Whole-study results and caveats: Newly produced T cells mostly provided counts and TCRbeta diversity after one year, as hyperexpanded clones declined. It was reported that alpha-beta T cells came from several hundred expanded graft clones (about two months after transplant).

Comments on this clonotype: Its antigen is currently unknown.

A library of TCRbeta sequences, prepared with unique molecular identifiers, was generated. Via MiXCR, TCRdb re-called the PCR reads, giving one row per CDR3 protein. Of 700,000 to 850,000 distinct CDR3 sequences listed, less than 20% are singletons. Germline lookup yields CDR1 LNHDA and CDR2 SQIVND (reference sequence). V lost 8 bases, J lost 0 bases, and 11 bases lay in between. The CDR3 is made up of 14 amino acids. The sequences come from PBMCs, mostly from graft donor cells, collected 360 days after TCRalphabeta/CD19-depleted stem cell transplant. This clonotype originated in a male patient under 18 who had a stem cell transplant for acute lymphoblastic leukemia, so the T cells may come from the graft donor. V gene TRBV19 combines with J gene TRBJ2-1, with TRBD1 as a possible D gene (6 bases). CDR3 nucleotide sequence: TGTGCCAGTGCTTACAGGGTCTCCTACAATGAGCAGTTCTTC. Protein sequence: CASAYRVSYNEQFF.